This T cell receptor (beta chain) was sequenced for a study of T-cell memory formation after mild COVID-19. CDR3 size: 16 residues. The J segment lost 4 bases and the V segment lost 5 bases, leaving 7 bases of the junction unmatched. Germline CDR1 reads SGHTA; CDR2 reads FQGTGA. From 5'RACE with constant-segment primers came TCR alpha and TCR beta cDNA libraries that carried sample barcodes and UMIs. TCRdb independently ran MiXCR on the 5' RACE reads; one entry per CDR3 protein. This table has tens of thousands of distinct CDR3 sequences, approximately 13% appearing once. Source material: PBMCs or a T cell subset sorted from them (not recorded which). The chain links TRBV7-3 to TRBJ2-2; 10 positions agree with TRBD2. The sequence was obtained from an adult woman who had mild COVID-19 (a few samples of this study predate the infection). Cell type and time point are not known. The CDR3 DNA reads TGTGCCAGCAGCCTTCTAGCGGGGGCCTCCACCGGGGAGCTGTTTTTT. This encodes CASSLLAGASTGELFF.